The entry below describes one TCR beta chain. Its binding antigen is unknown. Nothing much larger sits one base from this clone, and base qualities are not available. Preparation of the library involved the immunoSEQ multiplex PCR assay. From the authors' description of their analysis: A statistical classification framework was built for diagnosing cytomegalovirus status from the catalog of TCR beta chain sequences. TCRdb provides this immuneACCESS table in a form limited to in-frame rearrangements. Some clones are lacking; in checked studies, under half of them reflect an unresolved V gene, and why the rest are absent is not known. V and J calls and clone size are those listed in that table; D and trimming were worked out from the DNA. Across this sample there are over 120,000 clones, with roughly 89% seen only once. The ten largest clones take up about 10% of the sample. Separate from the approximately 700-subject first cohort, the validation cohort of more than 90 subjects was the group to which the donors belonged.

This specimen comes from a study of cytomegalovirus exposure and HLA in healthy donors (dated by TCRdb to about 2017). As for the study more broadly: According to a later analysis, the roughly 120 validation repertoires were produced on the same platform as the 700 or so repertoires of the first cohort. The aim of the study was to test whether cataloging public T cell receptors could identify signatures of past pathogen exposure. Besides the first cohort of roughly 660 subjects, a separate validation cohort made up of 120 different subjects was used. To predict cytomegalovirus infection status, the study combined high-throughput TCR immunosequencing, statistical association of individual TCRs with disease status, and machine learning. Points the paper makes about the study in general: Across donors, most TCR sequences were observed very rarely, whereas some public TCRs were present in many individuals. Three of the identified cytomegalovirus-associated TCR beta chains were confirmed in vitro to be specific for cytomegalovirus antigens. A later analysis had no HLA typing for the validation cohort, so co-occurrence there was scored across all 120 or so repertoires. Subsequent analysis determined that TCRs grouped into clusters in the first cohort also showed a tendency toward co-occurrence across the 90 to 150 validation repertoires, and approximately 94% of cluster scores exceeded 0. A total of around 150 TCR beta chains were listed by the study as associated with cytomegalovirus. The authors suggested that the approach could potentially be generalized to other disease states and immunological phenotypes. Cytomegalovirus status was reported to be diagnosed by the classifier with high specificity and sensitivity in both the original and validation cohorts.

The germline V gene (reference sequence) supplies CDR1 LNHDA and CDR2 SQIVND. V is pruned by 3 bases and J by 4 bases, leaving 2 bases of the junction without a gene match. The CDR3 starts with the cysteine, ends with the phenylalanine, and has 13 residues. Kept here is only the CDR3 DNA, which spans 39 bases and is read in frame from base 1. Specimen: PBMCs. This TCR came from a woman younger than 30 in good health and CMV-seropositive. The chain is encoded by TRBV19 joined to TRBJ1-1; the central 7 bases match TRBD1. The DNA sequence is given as TGTGCCAGTAGTATGACAGGGAGCACTGAAGCTTTCTTT. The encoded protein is CASSMTGSTEAFF. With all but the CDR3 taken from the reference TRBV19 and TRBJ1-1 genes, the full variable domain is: DGGITQSPKYLFRKEGQNVTLSCEQNLNHDAMYWYRQDPGQGLRLIYYSQIVNDFQKGDIAEGYSVSREKKESFPLTVTSAQKNPTAFYLCASSMTGSTEAFFGQGTRLTVV.